The rows below give T cell receptor beta chains drawn from one sample of a study of T-cell memory formation after mild COVID-19. TCRdb ran MiXCR on the 5' RACE reads and lists one entry per CDR3 protein. The table has 300,000 to 400,000 distinct CDR3 sequences, roughly 13% seen once. The sample was PBMCs or a T cell subset sorted from them (not recorded which). The receptors here all came from a man aged 18 to 35 who had mild COVID-19 (a few samples of this study predate the infection). Cell type and time point are not known. CDR3s include the opening cysteine and the closing phenylalanine or tryptophan. Each record gives: D gene, J gene, clone size, V gene, CDR3 DNA, CDR3 protein. A D gene is named only where the DNA matches it firmly. Only part of the rows carry a size: once, few, many, or a class if the clone is expanded.

>TRBD2|TRBJ2-3|.|TRBV27
TGTGCCACCCATAGGACTAGCGGGGGGGATGATACGCAGTATTTT
CATHRTSGGDDTQYF
>TRBD1|TRBJ1-2|.|TRBV20-1
TGCAGTGCTAGGACAACAGGGGTTGACTATGGCTACACCTTC
CSARTTGVDYGYTF
>.|TRBJ2-1|few|TRBV5-1
TGCGCCAGCAGCTTGGTTTCTGTTGGGGGGGCCAATGAGCAGTTCTTC
CASSLVSVGGANEQFF
>.|TRBJ1-3|.|TRBV12-3/TRBV12-4
TGTGCCAGCAGTTTAGCAGGGCCTGGAAACACCATATATTTT
CASSLAGPGNTIYF
>TRBD1|TRBJ2-2|.|TRBV4-3
TGCGCCAGCAGCCTACAGGGGGCGAGGACCGGGGAGCTGTTTTTT
CASSLQGARTGELFF
>.|TRBJ1-6|many|TRBV5-1
TGCGCCAGCAGGAGGGACCCTGCCGGAGAATCACCCCTCCACTTT
CASRRDPAGESPLHF
>.|TRBJ1-2|.|TRBV4-3
TGCGCCAGCAGCCAAGAAGCAGCTACCTACTTAGGGGGTGGCTACACCTTC
CASSQEAATYLGGGYTF
>.|TRBJ2-1|few|TRBV7-9
TGTGCCAGCAGCTCCTTTAGGAGGGGGCTCCTATCCTACAATGAGCAGTTCTTC
CASSSFRRGLLSYNEQFF
>.|TRBJ2-1|few|TRBV5-5
TGTGCCAGCAGCTTGGATGTTTACAATGAGCAGTTCTTC
CASSLDVYNEQFF
>TRBD2|TRBJ2-1|few|TRBV6-5
TGTGCCAGCAGTTCCTCATATTACCAACTAGCGGGCCACACGGAGCAGTTCTTC
CASSSSYYQLAGHTEQFF
>.|TRBJ1-2|.|TRBV12-3/TRBV12-4
TGTGCCAGCAGTTGGAGTGGGCAGGGTCGGGTGGGCTACACCTTC
CASSWSGQGRVGYTF
>TRBD1|TRBJ1-1|.|TRBV6-5
TGTGCCAGCAGTTACGAGGGGGCGCGGGAAGCTTTCTTT
CASSYEGAREAFF
>TRBD2|TRBJ2-1|many|TRBV7-6
TGTGCCAGCAGCCCAGGCGGACTAGCGGCTGAGCAGTTCTTC
CASSPGGLAAEQFF
>TRBD1|TRBJ2-1|many|TRBV7-2
TGTGCCAGCAGGATCGGGACAGCTTACAATGAGCAGTTCTTC
CASRIGTAYNEQFF
>TRBD1|TRBJ2-5|many|TRBV5-5
TGTGCCAGCAGCTCCCCGGACAGGGGAGAGACCCAGTACTTC
CASSSPDRGETQYF
>.|TRBJ2-7|.|TRBV6-5
TGTGCCAGCAGTTACTCGGGCAGGGAGTACGAGCAGTACTTC
CASSYSGREYEQYF
>TRBD2|TRBJ2-3|many|TRBV7-2
TGTGCCAGCAGCTTAGTAGCGGGGGCTGGGGATACGCAGTATTTT
CASSLVAGAGDTQYF
>.|TRBJ2-5|.|TRBV7-2
TGTGCCAGCAGCTTGCATGAGACCCAGTACTTC
CASSLHETQYF
>TRBD1|TRBJ2-1|many|TRBV5-1
TGCGCCAGCAGCTTGACGTCCCGGGACAGGGTTCCGCACACTGAGCAGTTCTTC
CASSLTSRDRVPHTEQFF
>TRBD1|TRBJ1-2|many|TRBV3-1
TGTGCCAGCAGCCTCTCCCTGGACAGGGGCTACACCTTC
CASSLSLDRGYTF
>.|TRBJ2-1|.|TRBV7-6
TGTGCCAGCAGCGCCGGGACGACGGTATACAATGAGCAGTTCTTC
CASSAGTTVYNEQFF
>.|TRBJ2-3|few|TRBV6-5
TGTGCCAGCTACGGGGCGGTGGGCACAGATACGCAGTATTTT
CASYGAVGTDTQYF
>TRBD1|TRBJ2-2|.|TRBV7-9
TGTGCCAGCAGCCTCCGGGACAGGAACACCGGGGAGCTGTTTTTT
CASSLRDRNTGELFF
>.|TRBJ2-3|.|TRBV27
TGTGCCAGCAGTTTACGGTCCGTACCGGCCACAGATACGCAGTATTTT
CASSLRSVPATDTQYF
>TRBD2|TRBJ2-3|.|TRBV7-9
TGTGCCAGCAGCCGCCACCTAGCGGGGTCTAGCACAGATACGCAGTATTTT
CASSRHLAGSSTDTQYF
>TRBD2|TRBJ2-5|many|TRBV7-2
TGTGCCAGCAGCTATGGACTAGCGGGGGTGGAGACCCAGTACTTC
CASSYGLAGVETQYF
>.|TRBJ1-6|.|TRBV3-1
TGTGCCAGCAGCCAAGAGGTGACCGCGTGGAATTCACCCCTCCACTTT
CASSQEVTAWNSPLHF
>TRBD2|TRBJ2-2|once|TRBV15
TGTGCCACCAGCAGAGGGACTAGGAACGGCGGGGAGCTGTTTTTT
CATSRGTRNGGELFF
>.|TRBJ2-3|many|TRBV4-3
TGCGCCAGCAGCCAAGAAGGGCACTCTGGCACAGATACGCAGTATTTT
CASSQEGHSGTDTQYF
>TRBD2|TRBJ2-5|few|TRBV20-1
TGCAGTGCCGGGACTAGCAGAAGGCAAGAGACCCAGTACTTC
CSAGTSRRQETQYF
>.|TRBJ1-6|.|TRBV2
TGTGCCAGCAGTGACCCCGCGACACCCCTCCACTTT
CASSDPATPLHF
>.|TRBJ2-1|few|TRBV20-1
TGCAGTGCTAGAGAAAGGATTCACGGCTACAATGAGCAGTTCTTC
CSARERIHGYNEQFF
>.|TRBJ1-3|few|TRBV4-3
TGCGCCAGCAGCCACCCGGGACTCTCTGGAAACACCATATATTTT
CASSHPGLSGNTIYF
>.|TRBJ1-4|few|TRBV27
TGTGCCAGCAGTCCAACCGCCCCTAGAGAAAAACTGTTTTTT
CASSPTAPREKLFF
>.|TRBJ2-2|few|TRBV29-1
TGCAGCGCAACACACACCGGGGAGCTGTTTTTT
CSATHTGELFF
>.|TRBJ1-1|few|TRBV19
TGTGCCAGTAGTTCACCGCCCGACCTCGTGAACACTGAAGCTTTCTTT
CASSSPPDLVNTEAFF